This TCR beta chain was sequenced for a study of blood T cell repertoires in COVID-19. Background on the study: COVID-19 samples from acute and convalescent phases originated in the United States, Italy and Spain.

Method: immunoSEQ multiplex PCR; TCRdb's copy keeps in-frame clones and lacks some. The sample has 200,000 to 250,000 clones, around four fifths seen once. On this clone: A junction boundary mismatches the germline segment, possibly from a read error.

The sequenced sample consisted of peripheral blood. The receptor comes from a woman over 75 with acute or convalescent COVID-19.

CDR3 region: CASSYAGAITSIDSGF. In nucleotides, the CDR3 is TGTGCCAGCAGTTACGCAGGGGCAATTACCTCTATTGATTCCGGCTTC. V usage is TRBV6-2 or TRBV6-3 and J usage is TRBJ1-2, with D tentatively TRBD1 (6 bases). This CDR3 region has 16 residues. Germline V lookup: CDR1 MNHEY, CDR2 SVGEGT.